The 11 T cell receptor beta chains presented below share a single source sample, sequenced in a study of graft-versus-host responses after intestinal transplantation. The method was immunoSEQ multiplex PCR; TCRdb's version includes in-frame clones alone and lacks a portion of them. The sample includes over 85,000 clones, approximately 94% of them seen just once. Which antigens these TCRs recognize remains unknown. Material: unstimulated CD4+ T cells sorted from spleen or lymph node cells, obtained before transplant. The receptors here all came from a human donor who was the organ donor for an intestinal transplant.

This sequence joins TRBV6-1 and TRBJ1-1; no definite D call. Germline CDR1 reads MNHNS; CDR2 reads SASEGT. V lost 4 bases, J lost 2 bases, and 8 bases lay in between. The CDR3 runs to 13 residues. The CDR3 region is CASSGDYNTEAFF. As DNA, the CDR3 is TGTGCCAGCAGTGGGGATTACAACACTGAAGCTTTCTTT.

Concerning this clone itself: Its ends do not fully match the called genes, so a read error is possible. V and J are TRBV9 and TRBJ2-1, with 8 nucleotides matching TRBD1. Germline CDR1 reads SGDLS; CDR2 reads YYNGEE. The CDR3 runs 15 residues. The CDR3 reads CAGSPRTGSYNEQFF. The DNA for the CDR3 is TGTGCCGGCAGCCCCCGGACAGGGTCATACAATGAGCAGTTCTTC.

The CDR3 reads CASSFEGEQFF. The CDR3 DNA reads TGTGCCAGCAGCTTTGAGGGTGAGCAGTTCTTC. This sequence joins TRBV7-9 and TRBJ2-1; weak D call: TRBD2 (5 bases). The germline gives CDR1 SEHNR, CDR2 FQNEAQ (reference sequence). This CDR3 spans 11 amino acids. The V end was cut by 3 bases, the J end by 9 bases, with 6 bases between.

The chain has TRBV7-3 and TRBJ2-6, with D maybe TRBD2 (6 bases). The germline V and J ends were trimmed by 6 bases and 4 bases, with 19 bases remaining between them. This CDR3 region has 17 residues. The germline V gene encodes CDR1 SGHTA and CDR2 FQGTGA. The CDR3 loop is CASRAGGAGHGANVLTF. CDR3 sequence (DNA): TGTGCCAGCAGGGCCGGCGGGGCTGGGCACGGGGCCAACGTCCTGACTTTC.

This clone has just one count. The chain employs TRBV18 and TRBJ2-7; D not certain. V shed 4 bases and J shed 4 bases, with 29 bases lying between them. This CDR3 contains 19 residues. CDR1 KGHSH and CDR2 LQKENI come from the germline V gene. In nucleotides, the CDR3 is TGTGCCAGCTCACTATACGCCCCCACTGGGATCCGCCGTGGGTACGAGCAGTACTTC. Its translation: CASSLYAPTGIRRGYEQYF.

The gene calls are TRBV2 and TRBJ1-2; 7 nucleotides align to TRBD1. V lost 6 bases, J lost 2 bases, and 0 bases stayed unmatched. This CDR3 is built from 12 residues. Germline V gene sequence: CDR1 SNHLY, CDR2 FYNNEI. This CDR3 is CASRGQNYGYTF. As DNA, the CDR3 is TGTGCCAGCAGGGGACAGAACTATGGCTACACCTTC.

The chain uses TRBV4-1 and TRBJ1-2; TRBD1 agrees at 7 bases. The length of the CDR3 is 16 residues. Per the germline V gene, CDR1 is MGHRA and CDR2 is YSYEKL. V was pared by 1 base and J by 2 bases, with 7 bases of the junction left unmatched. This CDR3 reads CASSQAAAGGNYGYTF. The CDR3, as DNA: TGCGCCAGCAGCCAAGCGGCGGCAGGGGGAAACTATGGCTACACCTTC.

The CDR3 coding sequence is TGTGCCAGCAGTTACGGAGGGACGGGCACTGAAGCTTTCTTT. This codes for CASSYGGTGTEAFF. The chain is built from TRBV6-6 and TRBJ1-1, with D possibly matching TRBD1 (5 bases). CDR3 size: 14 residues. V was cut by 2 bases and J by 4 bases, with 11 bases left in between. The germline CDR1 and CDR2 sequences are MNHNY and SVGAGI (reference sequence).

CDR3 loop: CASSQTGFTQYF. The CDR3 DNA reads as TGTGCCAGCAGCCAAACAGGGTTTACGCAGTATTTT. V is TRBV27 and J is TRBJ2-3; D is possibly TRBD1 (6 bases). Trimming took off 6 bases at V and 8 bases at J, with 12 bases between the two ends. The germline V gene has CDR1 MNHEY and CDR2 SMNVEV (reference sequence). The CDR3 contains 12 residues.

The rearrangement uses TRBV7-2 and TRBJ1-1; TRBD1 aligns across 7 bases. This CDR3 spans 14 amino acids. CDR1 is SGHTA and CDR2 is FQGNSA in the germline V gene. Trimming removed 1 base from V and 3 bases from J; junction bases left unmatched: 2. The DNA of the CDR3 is TGTGCCAGCAGCTTAGAGGGGGCTTACACTGAAGCTTTCTTT. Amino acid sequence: CASSLEGAYTEAFF.

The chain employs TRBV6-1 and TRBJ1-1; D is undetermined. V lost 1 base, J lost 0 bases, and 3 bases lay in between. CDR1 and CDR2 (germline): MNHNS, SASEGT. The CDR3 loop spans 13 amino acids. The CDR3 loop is CASSEDLNTEAFF. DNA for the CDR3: TGTGCCAGCAGTGAAGACTTGAACACTGAAGCTTTCTTT.